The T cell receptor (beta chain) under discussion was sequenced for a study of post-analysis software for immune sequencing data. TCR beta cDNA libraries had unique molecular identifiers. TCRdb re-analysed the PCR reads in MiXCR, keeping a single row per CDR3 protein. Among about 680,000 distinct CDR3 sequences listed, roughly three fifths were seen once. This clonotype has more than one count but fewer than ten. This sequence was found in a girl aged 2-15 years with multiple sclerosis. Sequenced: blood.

CDR3 bases: TGTGCCAGCAGCTTAGATTCTGAGCAGTTCTTC. Amino acid sequence: CASSLDSEQFF. The V call is TRBV7-2, the J call TRBJ2-1; D is uncertain. Germline-derived CDR1 and CDR2 are SGHTA and FQGNSA. V lost 1 base, J lost 9 bases, and 4 bases lay in between. The CDR3 is 11 amino acids.